These T cell receptor beta chains were read from a single sample in a study of shared clonotypes between healthy human individuals. The table came from immunoSEQ multiplex PCR; TCRdb's copy has only in-frame clones and leaves some out. This table holds about 2.4 million clones, around 90% found once. Sequences were obtained from naive CD4+ T cells sorted from blood. All receptors come from a man aged 18-30 years in good health. Both conserved end residues are part of each CDR3. Each record gives: clone size, D gene, V gene, J gene, CDR3 DNA, CDR3 protein. D genes are given only for firm matches. Clone size, where shown, is once, few, many, or a class for clones that have expanded.

>NA|NA|TRBV5-4|TRBJ2-6
TGTGCCAGCATGCCGGTTTCTGGGGCCAACGTCCTGACTTTC
CASMPVSGANVLTF
>NA|NA|TRBV13|TRBJ2-5
TGTGCCAGCAGCTTAGGCCTGCTTCCGGAGACCCAGTACTTC
CASSLGLLPETQYF
>NA|NA|TRBV10-1|TRBJ2-1
TGCGCCAGCAGTGACCGGGCAGGACGCAATGAGCAGTTCTTC
CASSDRAGRNEQFF
>NA|TRBD2|TRBV5-1|TRBJ2-6
TGCGCCAGCAGCTTGGTCGTCCAGCGGGATCTCTCTGGGGCCAACGTCCTGACTTTC
CASSLVVQRDLSGANVLTF
>once|NA|TRBV27|TRBJ2-3
TGTGCCAGCGCCTCTTGGCCTTACACAGATACGCAGTATTTT
CASASWPYTDTQYF
>once|NA|TRBV19|TRBJ1-2
TGTGCCAGTAGTGTATTTGGCGGGGGACGTCGAAGATATGGCTACACCTTC
CASSVFGGGRRRYGYTF
>NA|NA|TRBV14|TRBJ2-3
TGTGCCAGCAGCCAACTTGCAGATACGCAGTATTTT
CASSQLADTQYF
>NA|NA|TRBV6-5|TRBJ1-2
TGTGCCAGCAGGACAAACTATGGCTACACCTTC
CASRTNYGYTF
>NA|NA|TRBV11-2|TRBJ1-4
TGTGCCAGCAGCTTAGGCTGGGGTGATGAAAAACTGTTTTTT
CASSLGWGDEKLFF
>NA|TRBD1|TRBV5-1|TRBJ1-5
TGCGCCAGCAGCGTGGGCCCACAGGGGAGCAATCAGCCCCAGCATTTT
CASSVGPQGSNQPQHF
>few|NA|TRBV9|TRBJ1-1
TGTGCCAGCAGCCCCCGGAGTGTGAACACTGAAGCTTTCTTT
CASSPRSVNTEAFF
>NA|NA|TRBV7-9|TRBJ1-3
TGTGCCAGCAGCTTAAGTTTTGGGACGCTGTCTGGAAACACCATATATTTT
CASSLSFGTLSGNTIYF
>once|TRBD2|TRBV5-1|TRBJ2-1
TGCGCCAGTGGGACTAGCGGGGAATCCTACAATGAGCAGTTCTTC
CASGTSGESYNEQFF
>NA|TRBD1|TRBV6-5|TRBJ2-7
TGTGCCAGCAGCCCACGACAGGGAAGAGGGGGCGAGCAGTACTTC
CASSPRQGRGGEQYF
>NA|TRBD2|TRBV11-2|TRBJ2-1
TGTGCCAGCACCCTAGGACTAGCGGGATACAATGAGCAGTTCTTC
CASTLGLAGYNEQFF
>NA|TRBD1|TRBV4-1|TRBJ2-7
TGCGCCAGCAGCCAAGATGGACAGGGTAACTACGAGCAGTACTTC
CASSQDGQGNYEQYF
>NA|TRBD1|TRBV29-1|TRBJ2-3
TGCAGCGTCAGGCTCGGGACAGGGGACACAGATACGCAGTATTTT
CSVRLGTGDTDTQYF
>once|NA|TRBV1|TRBJ2-5
TGCACCAGCAGCCAGGGCTCGGGGGGCGCTGGCCCTGACTTC
CTSSQGSGGAGPDF
>NA|NA|TRBV5-6|TRBJ1-6
TGTGCCAGCAGCTTGCCGGCTAATTCACCCCTCCACTTT
CASSLPANSPLHF
>NA|TRBD1|TRBV5-1|TRBJ2-2
TGCGCCAGCAGCTTGGAAGGGACAGGCTACGGGGAGCTGTTTTTT
CASSLEGTGYGELFF
>NA|NA|TRBV18|TRBJ2-5
TGTGCCAGCTCACCAAACCTACAAGAGACCCAGTACTTC
CASSPNLQETQYF
>NA|NA|TRBV7-6|TRBJ2-5
TGTGCCAGCAGCTTAACGGAGACCCAGTACTTC
CASSLTETQYF
>once|TRBD2|TRBV5-4|TRBJ2-7
TGTGCCAGCAGAGAGTCTAGCGGGGGGGGATACGAGCAGTACTTC
CASRESSGGGYEQYF
>NA|TRBD1|TRBV2|TRBJ2-7
TGTGCCAGCAGCCAGACAGGGAGTGTGGCGGGCGAGCAGTACTTC
CASSQTGSVAGEQYF
>NA|NA|TRBV5-1|TRBJ2-7
TGCGCCAGCAGCTTGGTTGGGACGGCATCCTACGAGCAGTACTTC
CASSLVGTASYEQYF
>NA|TRBD1|TRBV19|TRBJ2-7
TGTGCCAGTAGTATAAGTAAAGCTGGGACAGCATCCTACGAGCAGTACTTC
CASSISKAGTASYEQYF
>NA|NA|TRBV7-9|TRBJ1-3
TGTGCCAGCAGCTTCTTATCGGGGTCTGGAAACACCATATATTTT
CASSFLSGSGNTIYF
>NA|TRBD2|TRBV29-1|TRBJ2-2
TGCAGCGTTGGGAAGCGGGGGACCGGGGAGCTGTTTTTT
CSVGKRGTGELFF
>once|TRBD1|TRBV6-5|TRBJ1-1
TGTGCCACTTGGACAGGGGGCGCCTACACTGAAGCTTTCTTT
CATWTGGAYTEAFF
>NA|NA|TRBV10-1|TRBJ2-5
TGCGCCAGCAGTGAGTCAACGGGGAAGGAGGCCCAGTACTTC
CASSESTGKEAQYF
>once|NA|TRBV15|TRBJ1-4
TGTGCCACCAGCACCCGACAGGCAACTAATGAAAAACTGTTTTTT
CATSTRQATNEKLFF
>NA|NA|TRBV19|TRBJ1-6
TGTGCCAGTAGTCTAACCGGGACACTGAATTCACCCCTCCACTTT
CASSLTGTLNSPLHF
>NA|NA|TRBV5-4|TRBJ2-1
TGTGCCAGCAGCCAGAACGCGGGGAGCTCCTACAATGAGCAGTTCTTC
CASSQNAGSSYNEQFF
>NA|NA|TRBV5-4|TRBJ2-7
TGTGCCAGCAGCGTGGACGGAGCCTACGAGCAGTACTTC
CASSVDGAYEQYF
>once|NA|TRBV5-1|TRBJ1-4
TGCGCCAGCAGCTTGGGGTCGCGGGGGTGGGACAAGACTAATGAAAAACTGTTTTTT
CASSLGSRGWDKTNEKLFF
>NA|NA|TRBV30|TRBJ2-5
TGTGCCTGGAGTAGGTCTAGCGGAGGGGGAGAGACCCAGTACTTC
CAWSRSSGGGETQYF
>once|NA|TRBV27|TRBJ2-1
TGTGCCAGCAGTGCGCTCCGGGACTTATATTACAATGAGCAGTTCTTC
CASSALRDLYYNEQFF
>NA|NA|TRBV7-2|TRBJ2-3
TGTGCCAGCAGCTCCCGCGGTGGAGCGCAGTATTTT
CASSSRGGAQYF
>NA|NA|TRBV5-6|TRBJ2-3
TGTGCCAGCAGCTCTAGCAGGGCCGTTAGTACAGGAGATACGCAGTATTTT
CASSSSRAVSTGDTQYF
>NA|NA|TRBV27|TRBJ2-7
TGTGCCAGCAGTTTATTGGCCGCCGGACTGGCCGGCTACGAGCAGTACTTC
CASSLLAAGLAGYEQYF
>NA|NA|TRBV30|TRBJ2-7
TGTGCCTGGAGCCCAGGGGGGGGGCAAGACGAGCAGTACTTC
CAWSPGGGQDEQYF
>NA|TRBD2|TRBV5-1|TRBJ2-5
TGCGCCAGCAGCTTGCCCTCCACGGGGGGAGAGACCCAGTACTTC
CASSLPSTGGETQYF
>NA|NA|TRBV5-1|TRBJ1-3
TGCGCCAGCAGCTTGGGAGGACAGGGAAACACCATATATTTT
CASSLGGQGNTIYF
>NA|TRBD2|TRBV7-9|TRBJ2-7
TGTGCCAGCAGCTTTAGCGGGAGGGCCTTCGGCGAGCAGTACTTC
CASSFSGRAFGEQYF
>NA|TRBD1|TRBV7-3|TRBJ1-5
TGTGCCAGCAGCTACGACAGGGATCAGCCCCAGCATTTT
CASSYDRDQPQHF
>NA|NA|TRBV5-6|TRBJ2-7
TGTGCCAGCAGCTTGGCCAAGCGCAGCTCCTACGAGCAGTACTTC
CASSLAKRSSYEQYF
>NA|TRBD1|TRBV5-4|TRBJ1-6
TGTGCCAGCAGCTGGGCAGGGGACAGGGATAATTCACCCCTCCACTTT
CASSWAGDRDNSPLHF
>NA|NA|TRBV5-8|TRBJ2-7
TGTGCCAGCAGCTTGTTATCCGAGCAGTACTTC
CASSLLSEQYF
>NA|NA|TRBV10-3|TRBJ2-3
TGTGCCATCAGGGGGCAGTTCACAGATACGCAGTATTTT
CAIRGQFTDTQYF
>NA|TRBD2|TRBV7-9|TRBJ2-1
TGTGCCAGCAGCTCTTACCCTAGCGGGGGGGCCTACAATGAGCAGTTCTTC
CASSSYPSGGAYNEQFF
>NA|NA|TRBV19|TRBJ2-3
TGTGCCAGTCAACCCGACACCACAGATACGCAGTATTTT
CASQPDTTDTQYF
>NA|NA|TRBV28|TRBJ2-1
TGTGCCAGCAGTTCCCCCGGACTGGACAATGAGCAGTTCTTC
CASSSPGLDNEQFF
>NA|TRBD2|TRBV11-2|TRBJ2-7
TGTGCCAGCAGCCAGATGACGGGGGGGCCCTACGAGCAGTACTTC
CASSQMTGGPYEQYF
>NA|NA|TRBV5-6|TRBJ1-3
TGTGCCAGCAGCTTGGTACAGGGCCCTGGAAACACCATATATTTT
CASSLVQGPGNTIYF